These 3 T cell receptor beta chains were all obtained from the same sample, sequenced in a study of blood T cell repertoires in COVID-19. The data were produced by immunoSEQ multiplex PCR, yet TCRdb's version contains in-frame clones alone and is incomplete. The sample includes some 350,000 clones, over 70% of them seen just once. The material sequenced was peripheral blood. The source is a man aged 25-40 years with active or convalescent COVID-19.

This chain connects TRBV28 to TRBJ1-2, with a possible D match to TRBD1 (6 bases). Germline V CDR1 and CDR2: MDHEN, SYDVKM. The CDR3 consists of 12 residues. The V and J ends lost 3 bases and 8 bases respectively, with 10 bases between them. This CDR3 is CASSLGAGGYTF. The DNA for the CDR3 is TGTGCCAGCAGTTTGGGGGCAGGGGGCTACACCTTC.

For the CDR3, the DNA is TGTGCCAGCAGCGTCCCGGGGGAGGGTTACAATGAGCAGTTCTTC. Translated: CASSVPGEGYNEQFF. The V and J genes are TRBV7-9 and TRBJ2-1, with 7 bases fitting TRBD2. This CDR3 has 15 amino acids. The germline V gene has CDR1 SEHNR and CDR2 FQNEAQ (reference sequence). Trimming at V came to 5 bases and at J to 4 bases, leaving 8 bases not matched to a gene.

The chain uses TRBV19 and TRBJ2-2; TRBD2 aligns across 9 bases. Per the germline V gene, CDR1 is LNHDA and CDR2 is SQIVND (reference sequence). This CDR3 is built from 17 residues. After removal of 3 bases from V and 6 bases from J, the junction contained 11 bases not matched to a gene. CDR3 sequence reads: CASSIAGGGALAGELFF. CDR3 nucleotide sequence: TGTGCCAGTAGTATTGCTGGCGGGGGGGCGTTAGCCGGGGAGCTGTTTTTT. Using reference TRBV19 and TRBJ2-2 for the parts outside the CDR3, the full variable domain is DGGITQSPKYLFRKEGQNVTLSCEQNLNHDAMYWYRQDPGQGLRLIYYSQIVNDFQKGDIAEGYSVSREKKESFPLTVTSAQKNPTAFYLCASSIAGGGALAGELFFGEGSRLTVL.